The 19 T cell receptor beta chains below all came from one sample that was sequenced in a study of T cells in localized non-small cell lung cancer (TCRdb year 2020). The library was produced with the immunoSEQ multiplex PCR assay. This immuneACCESS table, as held by TCRdb, lists in-frame sequences with V and J called but not all clones. Of the missing ones, under half trace to an unresolved V gene in checked studies; the others have no known cause. The sample includes about 19,000 clones, with 90% to 95% observed a single time. The ten most abundant clones make up roughly 4% of the sample. The sequencing used peripheral blood, collected before any cancer treatment. The receptor source for this set is a male donor aged 60 or over with stage I squamous cell lung carcinoma.

This clone was counted once. This chain uses TRBV28 with TRBJ1-2; a possible D gene is TRBD1 (5 bases). The length of the CDR3 is 12 residues. The germline V gene has CDR1 MDHEN and CDR2 SYDVKM. V lost 4 bases and J 6 bases, leaving 9 bases between the germline ends. CDR3 loop: CASSWGVNGYTF. The CDR3 bases are TGTGCCAGCAGTTGGGGGGTAAATGGCTACACCTTC.

J is TRBJ1-2 and V is TRBV9; 8 bases map to TRBD1. This CDR3 is built from 14 residues. The V and J ends lost 2 bases and 2 bases, in that order; junction bases with no gene match: 2. The germline gives CDR1 SGDLS, CDR2 YYNGEE. The CDR3 here is CASSVDRGNYGYTF. DNA of the CDR3: TGTGCCAGCAGCGTCGACAGGGGCAACTATGGCTACACCTTC.

This clone was recorded a few times. This chain links TRBV10-1 with TRBJ2-7; TRBD1 matches at 7 bases. Germline V gene data show CDR1 as WNHNN and CDR2 as SYGVQD (reference sequence). Trimming cost V 5 bases and J 3 bases; bases outside gene matches: 1. This CDR3 is 12 amino acids long. The CDR3, as DNA: TGCGCCAGCAGTCGGGACAGCTACGAGCAGTACTTC. Encoded protein: CASSRDSYEQYF.

The gene calls are TRBV6-5 and TRBJ1-5; no firm D call. Germline values: CDR1 MNHEY, CDR2 SVGAGI. V was clipped by 0 bases and J by 5 bases, with 8 bases between them. This CDR3 region has 14 residues. The CDR3 sequence: CASSYSALDQPQHF. The DNA for the CDR3 is TGTGCCAGCAGTTACTCGGCGCTTGATCAGCCCCAGCATTTT.

The rearrangement joins TRBV6-1 to TRBJ1-4, with D unresolved. The CDR3 extends over 14 amino acids. Germline loops: CDR1 MNHNS, CDR2 SASEGT. Trimming pared 4 bases from V and 8 bases from J, leaving 14 bases between. CDR3 residues: CASSGRVQSEKLFF. Written as DNA, the CDR3 is TGTGCCAGCAGTGGGCGGGTACAATCCGAAAAACTGTTTTTT.

Points on this clone: A read error may account for a junction end that differs from germline. The rearrangement joins TRBV30 to TRBJ1-4, with TRBD1 matching 10 bases. The CDR3 has 14 residues. Per the germline V gene, CDR1 is GTSNPN and CDR2 is SVGIG (reference sequence). The CDR3 DNA is TGTGCCTGGAGTGTACCAGGACAGGGGGAAAAACCGTTTTTT. Translation: CAWSVPGQGEKPFF.

The chain combines TRBV6-5 with TRBJ2-2, with TRBD2 as a possible D gene (6 bases). Germline CDR1 is MNHEY and CDR2 is SVGAGI. This CDR3 region has 14 residues. V shed 6 bases and J shed 4 bases, with 12 bases lying between them. The CDR3 sequence: CASRRDGITGELFF. Written as DNA, the CDR3 is TGTGCCAGCAGGCGGGACGGCATCACCGGGGAGCTGTTTTTT.

CDR3 in DNA: TGTGCCAGCAGGTCCGGGACAGAGGAGTACTTC. Translation gives CASRSGTEEYF. V gene TRBV6-6 combines with J gene TRBJ2-7, with 7 bases matching TRBD1. The germline CDR1 and CDR2 sequences are MNHNY and SVGAGI (reference sequence). The length of the CDR3 is 11 residues. The junction had 7 bases not matched to a gene; V was cut back by 6 bases and J by 11 bases.

This rearrangement joins TRBV25-1 to TRBJ1-1; D remains unclear. Germline CDR1 is MGHDK and CDR2 is SYGVNS. The CDR3 length is 14 residues. Trimming stripped 5 bases from V and 5 bases from J, with 15 bases between. Here the CDR3 DNA reads TGTGCCAGCAGTCCTGGGGATTCATTTACTGAAGCTTTCTTT. Encoded protein: CASSPGDSFTEAFF. Full variable domain (missing parts from reference TRBV25-1 and TRBJ1-1): EADIYQTPRYLVIGTGKKITLECSQTMGHDKMYWYQQDPGMELHLIHYSYGVNSTEKGDLSSESTVSRIRTEHFPLTLESARPSHTSQYLCASSPGDSFTEAFFGQGTRLTVV.

V usage is TRBV7-8 and J usage is TRBJ2-5; tentative D call: TRBD2 (5 bases). Per the germline V gene, CDR1 is SGHVS and CDR2 is FQNEAQ. The germline V and J ends were trimmed by 3 bases and 3 bases, with 11 bases remaining between them. The CDR3 is 14 residues long. The CDR3 reads CASSFVVREETQYF. As DNA, the CDR3 is TGTGCCAGCAGCTTTGTTGTGCGGGAAGAGACCCAGTACTTC.

In its sample, this clone was seen a few times. Here the CDR3 reads CASSWTGNYEQYF. The CDR3, as DNA: TGTGCCAGCAGTTGGACAGGGAACTACGAGCAGTACTTC. This chain uses TRBV28 with TRBJ2-7; 8 bases line up with TRBD1. The CDR3 loop spans 13 amino acids. Trimming removed 4 bases from V and 3 bases from J; junction bases left unmatched: 2. The germline V gene encodes CDR1 MDHEN and CDR2 SYDVKM.

The chain employs TRBV29-1 and TRBJ1-4; no definite D call. V was cut by 6 bases and J by 0 bases, with 11 bases left in between. The CDR3 spans 14 residues. CDR1 is SQVTM, CDR2 ANQGSEA, per germline. CDR3 coding DNA: TGCAGCGTCGCTCGGACGGCAACTAATGAAAAACTGTTTTTT. Encoded protein: CSVARTATNEKLFF.

V is TRBV11-2 and J is TRBJ2-5; D is uncertain. The germline V gene encodes CDR1 SGHAT and CDR2 FQNNGV. This CDR3 has 13 residues. Trimming removed 3 bases at V and 0 bases at J, with 5 bases between. The CDR3 DNA reads TGTGCCAGCAGCTTTACTCACCAAGAGACCCAGTACTTC. Translated: CASSFTHQETQYF.

V and J are TRBV10-1 and TRBJ2-1; 9 bases are a match to TRBD1. The ends lost 6 bases at V and 5 bases at J; junction bases unmatched: 11. The CDR3 length is 16 residues. Per germline, CDR1 WNHNN and CDR2 SYGVQD (reference sequence). The CDR3 bases are TGCGCCAGCAGCCAACCAGGGACAGGGAACAACAATGAGCAGTTCTTC. Amino acids: CASSQPGTGNNNEQFF.

This chain uses TRBV6-4 with TRBJ2-1; weak D call: TRBD2 (6 bases). Germline values: CDR1 MRHNA, CDR2 SNTAGT. The CDR3 contains 15 residues. Trimming shortened V by 1 base and J by 1 base, and 8 bases separated the two germline ends. The CDR3 nucleotides read TGTGCCAGCAGTGACTTGGCGGGGTCCTACAATGAGCAGTTCTTC. Protein product: CASSDLAGSYNEQFF.

The genes are TRBV18 and TRBJ1-4; no definite D call. Germline V gives CDR1 KGHSH, CDR2 LQKENI. Trimming cost V 5 bases and J 6 bases, with 13 bases left between them. The CDR3 is 14 residues long. CDR3 DNA sequence: TGTGCCAGCTCATACACGAGATCGGATGAAAAACTGTTTTTT. This translates into CASSYTRSDEKLFF.

The V call is TRBV19, the J call TRBJ2-1; D is perhaps TRBD1 (5 bases). Trimming pared 0 bases from V and 9 bases from J, leaving 18 bases between. Germline CDR1 LNHDA, CDR2 SQIVND (reference sequence). The CDR3 runs to 16 residues. The CDR3 loop is CASSIDEDGWGGEQFF. Written as DNA, the CDR3 is TGTGCCAGTAGTATAGACGAGGATGGCTGGGGCGGTGAGCAGTTCTTC. Together with reference TRBV19 and TRBJ2-1, the CDR3 gives the full variable domain: DGGITQSPKYLFRKEGQNVTLSCEQNLNHDAMYWYRQDPGQGLRLIYYSQIVNDFQKGDIAEGYSVSREKKESFPLTVTSAQKNPTAFYLCASSIDEDGWGGEQFFGPGTRLTVL.

This clone was counted a single time. The chain couples TRBV9 to TRBJ1-2; the D is unclear. V was shortened by 6 bases and J by 4 bases, with 13 bases between the two germline ends. This CDR3 contains 13 residues. CDR1 is SGDLS and CDR2 is YYNGEE in the germline V gene. CDR3 coding DNA: TGTGCCAGCACCCCGGACGGCTCCTATGGCTACACCTTC. Translating it yields CASTPDGSYGYTF.

This chain uses TRBV27 with TRBJ1-5, with TRBD1 matching 9 bases. This CDR3 has 15 residues. The V gene end was trimmed by 3 bases and the J gene end by 10 bases; junction bases not matched to a gene: 10. CDR1 and CDR2 from the germline V gene are MNHEY and SMNVEV (reference sequence). The CDR3 coding sequence is TGTGCCAGCAGTTTGGGCACAGGGGGCGACTACCCCCAGCATTTT. Its protein product is CASSLGTGGDYPQHF.